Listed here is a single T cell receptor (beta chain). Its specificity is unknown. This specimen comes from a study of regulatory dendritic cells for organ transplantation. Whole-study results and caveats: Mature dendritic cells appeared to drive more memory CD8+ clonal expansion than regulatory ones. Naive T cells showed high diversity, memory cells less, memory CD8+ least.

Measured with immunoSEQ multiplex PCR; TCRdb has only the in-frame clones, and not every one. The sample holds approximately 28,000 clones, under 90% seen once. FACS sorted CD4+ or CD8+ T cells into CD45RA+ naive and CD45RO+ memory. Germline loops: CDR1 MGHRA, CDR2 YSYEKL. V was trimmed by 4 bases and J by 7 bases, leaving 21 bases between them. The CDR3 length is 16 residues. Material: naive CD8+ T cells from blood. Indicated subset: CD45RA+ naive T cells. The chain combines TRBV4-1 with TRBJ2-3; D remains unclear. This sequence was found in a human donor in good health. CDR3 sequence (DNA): TGCGCCAGCAGCCCGAACCGCGGTTTCGGAAAACATACGCAGTATTTT. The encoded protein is CASSPNRGFGKHTQYF.